The clone carrying this T cell receptor (beta chain) appeared a few times. V shed 1 base and J 3 bases; nucleotides not matched to a gene: 3. The germline CDR1 and CDR2 sequences are MNHEY and SVGEGT. This CDR3 has 15 residues. This sample is part of a study of blood T cells in healthy people across ages. The use of a sample-barcoded 5' primer and a J-beta primer mix characterized a second PCR of roughly 7 to 11 cycles. Each CDR3 protein gets one entry after TCRdb re-called the 5' RACE reads with MiXCR. The profile shows some 1.8 million distinct CDR3 sequences, more than 35% of them singletons. This sequence joins TRBV6-2 or TRBV6-3 and TRBJ1-5; 7 bases map to TRBD1. Sequenced input: blood. The sequence was obtained from a human donor in good health. The CDR3 protein is CASSYFGQANQPQHF. The CDR3 coding sequence is TGTGCCAGCAGTTACTTTGGACAGGCCAATCAGCCCCAGCATTTT.